The clone carrying this TCR beta chain occurred a few times. The sample belongs to a study of T-cell reconstitution after alpha-beta-depleted transplantation in children. Germline CDR1 and CDR2: WSHSY and SAAADI. The CDR3 loop spans 13 amino acids. Trimming took off 6 bases at V and 4 bases at J, with 10 bases between the two ends. It was with unique molecular identifiers that the TCRbeta library was prepared. TCRdb itself ran the PCR reads through MiXCR, one entry per CDR3 protein. Here the sample spans around 580,000 distinct CDR3 sequences, over 20% being singletons. Sample: PBMCs, taken before TCRalphabeta/CD19-depleted stem cell transplant. This sequence was found in a boy in the first two years of life with Wiskott-Aldrich syndrome, due to receive a stem cell transplant. The genes are TRBV10-2 and TRBJ1-3; no clear D. CDR3 sequence reads: CASSVGLGNTIYF. The CDR3 DNA sequence: TGCGCCAGCAGCGTGGGATTGGGAAACACCATATATTTT.